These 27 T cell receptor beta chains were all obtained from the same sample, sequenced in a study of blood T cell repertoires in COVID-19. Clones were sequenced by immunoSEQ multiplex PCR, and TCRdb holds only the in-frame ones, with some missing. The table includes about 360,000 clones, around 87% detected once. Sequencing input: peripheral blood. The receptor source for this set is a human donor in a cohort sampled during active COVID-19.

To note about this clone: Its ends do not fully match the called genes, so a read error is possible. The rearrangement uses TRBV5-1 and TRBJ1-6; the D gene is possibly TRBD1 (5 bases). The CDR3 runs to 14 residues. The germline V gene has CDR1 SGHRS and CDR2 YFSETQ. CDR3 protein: CATSLGGENSPLHF. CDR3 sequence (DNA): TGCGCCACCAGCTTGGGGGGGGAGAATTCACCCCTCCACTTT.

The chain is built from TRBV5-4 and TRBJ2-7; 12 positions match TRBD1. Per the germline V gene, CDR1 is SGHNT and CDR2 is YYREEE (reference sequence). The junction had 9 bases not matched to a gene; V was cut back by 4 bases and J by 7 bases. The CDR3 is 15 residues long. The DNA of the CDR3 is TGTGCCAGCAGCGTACCGGGACAGGGGGCTAGGGAGCAGTACTTC. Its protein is CASSVPGQGAREQYF. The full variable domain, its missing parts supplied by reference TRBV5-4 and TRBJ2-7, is ETGVTQSPTHLIKTRGQQVTLRCSSQSGHNTVSWYQQALGQGPQFIFQYYREEENGRGNFPPRFSGLQFPNYSSELNVNALELDDSALYLCASSVPGQGAREQYFGPGTRLTVT.

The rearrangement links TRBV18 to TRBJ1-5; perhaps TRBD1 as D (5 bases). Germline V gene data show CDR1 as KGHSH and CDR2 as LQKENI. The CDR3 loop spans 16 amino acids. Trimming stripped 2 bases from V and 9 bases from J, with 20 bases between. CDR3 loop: CASSPNPQGALGPQHF. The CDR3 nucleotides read TGTGCCAGCTCACCAAATCCCCAGGGCGCCTTAGGGCCCCAGCATTTT.

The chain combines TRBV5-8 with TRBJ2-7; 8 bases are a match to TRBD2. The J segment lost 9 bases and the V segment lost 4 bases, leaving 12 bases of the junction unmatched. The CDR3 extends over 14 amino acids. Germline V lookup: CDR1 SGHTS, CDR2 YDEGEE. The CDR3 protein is CASSPSRGGIGQYF. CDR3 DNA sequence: TGTGCCAGCAGCCCCTCTCGCGGGGGGATCGGGCAGTACTTC.

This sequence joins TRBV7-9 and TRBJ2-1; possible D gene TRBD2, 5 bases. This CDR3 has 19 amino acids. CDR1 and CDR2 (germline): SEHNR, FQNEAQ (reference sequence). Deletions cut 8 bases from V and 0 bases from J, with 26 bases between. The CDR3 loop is CASRLDRGLPVSSYNEQFF. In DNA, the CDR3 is TGTGCCAGCCGGCTGGACCGTGGACTTCCAGTTAGCTCCTACAATGAGCAGTTCTTC.

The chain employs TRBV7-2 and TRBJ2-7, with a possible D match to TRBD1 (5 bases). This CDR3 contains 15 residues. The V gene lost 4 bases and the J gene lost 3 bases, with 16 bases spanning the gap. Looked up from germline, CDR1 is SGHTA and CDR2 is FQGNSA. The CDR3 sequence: CASSSQGSTFYEQYF. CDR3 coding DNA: TGTGCCAGCAGCTCTCAGGGCTCCACATTCTACGAGCAGTACTTC.

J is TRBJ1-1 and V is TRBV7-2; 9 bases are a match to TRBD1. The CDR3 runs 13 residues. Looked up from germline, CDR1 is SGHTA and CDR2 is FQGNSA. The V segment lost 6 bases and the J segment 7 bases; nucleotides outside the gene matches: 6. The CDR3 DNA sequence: TGTGCCAGCAGGCTTGGACAGGGGAGTGAAGCTTTCTTT. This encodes CASRLGQGSEAFF.

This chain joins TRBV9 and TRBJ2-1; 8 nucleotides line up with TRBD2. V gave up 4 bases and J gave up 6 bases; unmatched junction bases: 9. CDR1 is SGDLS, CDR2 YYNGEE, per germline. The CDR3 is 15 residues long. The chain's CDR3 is CASSQTGGPVNEQFF. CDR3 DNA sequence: TGTGCCAGCAGCCAGACGGGAGGGCCGGTCAATGAGCAGTTCTTC.

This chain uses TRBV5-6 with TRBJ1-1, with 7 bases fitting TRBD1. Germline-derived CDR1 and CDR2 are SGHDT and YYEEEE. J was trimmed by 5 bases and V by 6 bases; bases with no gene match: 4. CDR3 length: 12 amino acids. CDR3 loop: CASTLTGTEAFF. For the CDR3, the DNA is TGTGCCAGCACCCTGACAGGGACTGAAGCTTTCTTT.

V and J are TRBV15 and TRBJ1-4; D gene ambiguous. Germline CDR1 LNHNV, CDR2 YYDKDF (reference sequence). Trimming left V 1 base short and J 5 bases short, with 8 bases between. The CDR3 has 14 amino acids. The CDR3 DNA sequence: TGTGCCACCAGCAGAGTTGTTCGGAATGAAAAACTGTTTTTT. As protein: CATSRVVRNEKLFF. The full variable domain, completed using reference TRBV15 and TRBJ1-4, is DAMVIQNPRYQVTQFGKPVTLSCSQTLNHNVMYWYQQKSSQAPKLLFHYYDKDFNNEADTPDNFQSRRPNTSFCFLDIRSPGLGDTAMYLCATSRVVRNEKLFFGSGTQLSVL.

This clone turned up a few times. The chain's CDR3 is CAWSPRSRTQYF. The CDR3, as DNA: TGTGCCTGGAGTCCCAGGTCCCGAACGCAGTATTTT. V and J are TRBV30 and TRBJ2-3; D uncertain. The germline CDR1 and CDR2 sequences are GTSNPN and SVGIG (reference sequence). The CDR3 contains 12 residues. Trimming cost V 2 bases and J 9 bases, with 12 bases left between them.

The CDR3 DNA follows: TGTGCCAGCAGCCAGGGGGCCGACACCGGGGAGCTGTTTTTT. Protein sequence: CASSQGADTGELFF. The chain links TRBV2 to TRBJ2-2, with 8 bases matching TRBD1. Germline lookup yields CDR1 SNHLY and CDR2 FYNNEI. V was pared by 6 bases and J by 3 bases, with 3 bases of the junction left unmatched. The length of the CDR3 is 14 residues.

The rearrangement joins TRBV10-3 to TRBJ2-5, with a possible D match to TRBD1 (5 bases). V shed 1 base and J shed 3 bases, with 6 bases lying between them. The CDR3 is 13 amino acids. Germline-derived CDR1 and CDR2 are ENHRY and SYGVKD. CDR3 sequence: CAISEWGEETQYF. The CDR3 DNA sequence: TGTGCCATCAGTGAGTGGGGCGAAGAGACCCAGTACTTC.

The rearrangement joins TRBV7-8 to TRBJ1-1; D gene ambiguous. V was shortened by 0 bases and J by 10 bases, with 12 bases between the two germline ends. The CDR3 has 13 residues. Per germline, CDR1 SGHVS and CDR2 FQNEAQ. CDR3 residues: CASSLATNPSAFF. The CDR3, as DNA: TGTGCCAGCAGCTTAGCGACAAACCCATCAGCTTTCTTT.

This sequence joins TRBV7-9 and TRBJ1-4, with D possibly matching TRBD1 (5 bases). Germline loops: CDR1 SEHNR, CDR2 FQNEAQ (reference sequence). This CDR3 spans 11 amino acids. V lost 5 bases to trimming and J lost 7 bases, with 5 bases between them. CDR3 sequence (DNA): TGTGCCAGCAGCCAGGGTGAAAAACTGTTTTTT. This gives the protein CASSQGEKLFF.

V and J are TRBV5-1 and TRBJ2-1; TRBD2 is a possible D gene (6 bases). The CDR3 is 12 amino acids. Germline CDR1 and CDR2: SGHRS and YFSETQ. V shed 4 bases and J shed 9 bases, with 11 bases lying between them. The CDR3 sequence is CASSPWRGEQFF. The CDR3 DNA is TGCGCCAGCAGCCCGTGGCGGGGTGAGCAGTTCTTC.

CDR3 DNA sequence: TGTGCCAGCAGCTTTACCGGGATCCAGGAGGAGCAGTTCTTC. It encodes CASSFTGIQEEQFF. The chain recombines TRBV4-2 with TRBJ2-1, with D maybe TRBD2 (5 bases). The CDR3 is 14 residues long. Trimming took 5 bases from V and 10 from J, leaving 18 bases between them. CDR1 is LGHNA and CDR2 is YNFKEQ in the germline V gene.

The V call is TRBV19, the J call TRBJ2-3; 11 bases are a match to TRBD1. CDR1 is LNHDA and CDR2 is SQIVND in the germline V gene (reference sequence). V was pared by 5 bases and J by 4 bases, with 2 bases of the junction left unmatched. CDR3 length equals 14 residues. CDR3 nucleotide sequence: TGTGCCAGTAGTGGGACAGGGGGTTCAGATACGCAGTATTTT. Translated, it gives CASSGTGGSDTQYF. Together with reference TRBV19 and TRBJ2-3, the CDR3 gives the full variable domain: DGGITQSPKYLFRKEGQNVTLSCEQNLNHDAMYWYRQDPGQGLRLIYYSQIVNDFQKGDIAEGYSVSREKKESFPLTVTSAQKNPTAFYLCASSGTGGSDTQYFGPGTRLTVL.

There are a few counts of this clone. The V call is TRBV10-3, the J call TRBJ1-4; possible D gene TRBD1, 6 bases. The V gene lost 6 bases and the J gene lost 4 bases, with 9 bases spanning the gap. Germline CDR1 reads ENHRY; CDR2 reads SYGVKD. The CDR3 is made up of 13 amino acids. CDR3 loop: CAIRRTVNEKLFF. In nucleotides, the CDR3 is TGTGCCATCAGGAGGACAGTTAATGAAAAACTGTTTTTT.

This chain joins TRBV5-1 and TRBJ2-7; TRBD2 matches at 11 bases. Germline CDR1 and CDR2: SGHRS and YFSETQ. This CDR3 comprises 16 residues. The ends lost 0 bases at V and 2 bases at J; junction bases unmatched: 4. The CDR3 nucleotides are TGCGCCAGCAGCTTGGAACTAGCGGGAGTAGCCTACGAGCAGTACTTC. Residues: CASSLELAGVAYEQYF.

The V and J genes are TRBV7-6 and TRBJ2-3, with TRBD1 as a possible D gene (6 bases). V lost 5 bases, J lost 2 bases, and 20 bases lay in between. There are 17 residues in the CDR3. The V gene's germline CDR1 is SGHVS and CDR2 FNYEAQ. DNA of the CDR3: TGTGCCAGCAGCCGTTTTACAGGGATCTCATCCACAGATACGCAGTATTTT. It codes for CASSRFTGISSTDTQYF.

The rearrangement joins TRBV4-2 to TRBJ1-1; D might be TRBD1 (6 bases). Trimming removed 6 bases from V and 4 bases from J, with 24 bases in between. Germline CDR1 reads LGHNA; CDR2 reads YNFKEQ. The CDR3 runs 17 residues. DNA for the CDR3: TGTGCCAGCAGGGTACAACAGGGTTCGGTGTGGTCCACTGAAGCTTTCTTT. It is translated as CASRVQQGSVWSTEAFF.

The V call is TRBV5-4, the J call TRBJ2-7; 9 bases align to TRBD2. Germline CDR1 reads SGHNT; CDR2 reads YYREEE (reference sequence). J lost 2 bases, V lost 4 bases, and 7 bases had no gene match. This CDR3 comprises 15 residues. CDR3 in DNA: TGTGCCAGCAGCCCCTCTAGCGGGGCTACCTACGAGCAGTACTTC. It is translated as CASSPSSGATYEQYF.

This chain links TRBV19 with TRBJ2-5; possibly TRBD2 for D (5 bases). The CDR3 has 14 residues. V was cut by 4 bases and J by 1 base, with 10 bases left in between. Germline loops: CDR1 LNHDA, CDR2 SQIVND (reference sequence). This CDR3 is CASSSGGLQETQYF. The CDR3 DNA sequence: TGTGCCAGTAGTAGCGGCGGACTCCAAGAGACCCAGTACTTC.

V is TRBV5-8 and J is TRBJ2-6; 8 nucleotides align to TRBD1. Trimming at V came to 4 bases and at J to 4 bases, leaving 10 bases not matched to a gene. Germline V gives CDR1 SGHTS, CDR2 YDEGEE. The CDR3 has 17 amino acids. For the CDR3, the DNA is TGTGCCAGCAGCCCTGACAGGGGTAGGTCGGGGGCCAACGTCCTGACTTTC. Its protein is CASSPDRGRSGANVLTF.

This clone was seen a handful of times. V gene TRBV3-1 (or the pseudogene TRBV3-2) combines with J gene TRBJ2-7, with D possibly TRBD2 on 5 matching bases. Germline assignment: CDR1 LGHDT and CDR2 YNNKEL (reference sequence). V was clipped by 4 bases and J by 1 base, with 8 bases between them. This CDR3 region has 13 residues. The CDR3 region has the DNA TGTGCCAGCAGCCGCCGGGAATCCTACGAGCAGTACTTC. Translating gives CASSRRESYEQYF.

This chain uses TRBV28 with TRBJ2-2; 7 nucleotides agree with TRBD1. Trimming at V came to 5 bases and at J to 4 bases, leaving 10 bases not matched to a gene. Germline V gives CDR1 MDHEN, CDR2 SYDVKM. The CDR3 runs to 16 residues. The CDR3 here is CASSPNRGTGTGELFF. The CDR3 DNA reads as TGTGCCAGCAGTCCTAACAGGGGAACAGGCACCGGGGAGCTGTTTTTT.